Following are 5 T cell receptor beta chains from one sample sequenced in a study of lymphopenia after photon versus proton radiotherapy. Here immunoSEQ multiplex PCR was the method, and the copy in TCRdb shows in-frame clones only, minus some. Of 10,000 to 15,000 clones in the sample, 70% to 90% are singletons; the top ten hold 2.5% to 4%. The sample was peripheral blood, taken from a patient treated with proton-based radiotherapy. The receptors were sampled from a man aged 55 to 70 with pancreatic cancer.

The chain is built from TRBV7-8 and TRBJ2-1; 7 bases match TRBD2. The CDR3 extends over 16 amino acids. Germline lookup yields CDR1 SGHVS and CDR2 FQNEAQ. Trimming removed 5 bases from V and 4 bases from J; junction bases left unmatched: 11. CDR3 loop: CASSSRRLAPYNEQFF. DNA of the CDR3: TGTGCCAGCAGCAGCCGCCGACTAGCACCTTACAATGAGCAGTTCTTC.

This clone was counted once. V and J are TRBV25-1 and TRBJ1-3, with a tentative D call TRBD1 (6 bases). CDR3 length equals 13 residues. V lost 8 bases to trimming and J lost 2 bases, with 10 bases between them. Germline values: CDR1 MGHDK, CDR2 SYGVNS. In DNA form, the CDR3 reads TGTGCCAGCGTACAGGGAGCTGGAAACACCATATATTTT. Translation gives CASVQGAGNTIYF.

This clone was detected once. This chain uses TRBV6-1 with TRBJ1-6; tentatively, D is TRBD1 (5 bases). V was trimmed by 1 base and J by 5 bases, leaving 21 bases between them. CDR3 size: 19 residues. Germline-derived CDR1 and CDR2 are MNHNS and SASEGT. CDR3 protein: CASSEVAIKGGVNNSPLHF. In DNA form, the CDR3 reads TGTGCCAGCAGTGAAGTGGCGATTAAGGGAGGGGTCAATAATTCACCCCTCCACTTT.

The CDR3 spells CASSPDRGRGASNQPQHF. CDR3 nucleotide sequence: TGTGCCAGCTCACCCGACAGGGGAAGGGGGGCTAGCAATCAGCCCCAGCATTTT. The chain recombines TRBV18 with TRBJ1-5, with 8 bases lining up with TRBD1. V was pared by 3 bases and J by 0 bases, with 10 bases of the junction left unmatched. This CDR3 spans 18 amino acids. Looked up from germline, CDR1 is KGHSH and CDR2 is LQKENI.

The chain employs TRBV9 and TRBJ2-3, with a possible D match to TRBD1 (7 bases). Germline lookup yields CDR1 SGDLS and CDR2 YYNGEE. The CDR3 totals 15 residues. The V and J ends lost 2 bases and 2 bases respectively, with 12 bases between them. This CDR3 reads CASSVRGVPTDTQYF. The CDR3 nucleotides read TGTGCCAGCAGCGTCAGGGGGGTCCCCACAGATACGCAGTATTTT. The full variable domain, rest sourced from reference TRBV9 and TRBJ2-3, is DSGVTQTPKHLITATGQRVTLRCSPRSGDLSVYWYQQSLDQGLQFLIQYYNGEERAKGNILERFSAQQFPDLHSELNLSSLELGDSALYFCASSVRGVPTDTQYFGPGTRLTVL.